Below, 9 T cell receptor beta chains from the same sample are listed, as sequenced in a study of T cells in localized non-small cell lung cancer (dated by TCRdb to between 2020 and 2021). Library generation was performed with the immunoSEQ multiplex PCR assay. This immuneACCESS table, as held by TCRdb, lists in-frame sequences with V and J called but not all clones. Of the missing ones, under half trace to an unresolved V gene in checked studies; the others have no known cause. For this sample the table gives over 10,000 clones, of which 86% were detected only once. Jointly, the top ten make up 58% of the sample. The sample in question was peripheral blood, obtained before any cancer treatment. The receptors shown here come from a male donor older than 55 with stage III lung adenocarcinoma.

The chain links TRBV6-5 to TRBJ1-2; 11 nucleotides match TRBD1. Germline CDR1 reads MNHEY; CDR2 reads SVGAGI. The CDR3 is 16 amino acids. V gave up 2 bases and J gave up 4 bases; unmatched junction bases: 6. CDR3 in DNA: TGTGCCAGCAGTTACCGACGGACAGGGGGCGGCTATGGCTACACCTTC. Protein: CASSYRRTGGGYGYTF.

The gene calls are TRBV19 and TRBJ2-6; 8 bases are shared with TRBD1. The CDR3 runs to 16 residues. Losses at the gene ends were 7 bases for V and 0 bases for J; bases not matched to a gene: 5. Germline lookup yields CDR1 LNHDA and CDR2 SQIVND (reference sequence). The CDR3 DNA reads TGTGCCAGTACTCAGACAGGGGCCTCTGGGGCCAACGTCCTGACTTTC. The encoded protein is CASTQTGASGANVLTF.

The chain uses TRBV7-9 and TRBJ2-7; D remains unclear. The CDR3 covers 16 residues. The germline CDR1 and CDR2 sequences are SEHNR and FQNEAQ (reference sequence). The V and J ends lost 1 base and 2 bases respectively, with 15 bases between them. In DNA form, the CDR3 reads TGTGCCAGCAGCTTAGAAGCCTCCCCTACGCCCTACGAGCAGTACTTC. Its protein product is CASSLEASPTPYEQYF.

This chain joins TRBV15 and TRBJ2-4; D possibly corresponds to TRBD1 (5 bases). The V end was cut by 0 bases, the J end by 14 bases, with 11 bases between. The CDR3 spans 12 residues. Germline-derived CDR1 and CDR2 are LNHNV and YYDKDF (reference sequence). The CDR3, as DNA: TGTGCCACCAGCAGAGAAACAGGCACCAAGTACTTC. Its translation: CATSRETGTKYF.

This clone was found once. The chain has TRBV2 and TRBJ1-5; D gene unclear. The germline V and J ends were trimmed by 7 bases and 5 bases, with 12 bases remaining between them. CDR1 is SNHLY and CDR2 is FYNNEI in the germline V gene. The CDR3 runs 13 residues. This CDR3 is CASNPRLHQPQHF. The CDR3 DNA sequence: TGTGCCAGCAACCCACGTCTACATCAGCCCCAGCATTTT.

The chain recombines TRBV28 with TRBJ1-2, with D perhaps TRBD1 (5 bases). The CDR3 has 11 residues. Germline CDR1 reads MDHEN; CDR2 reads SYDVKM. Trimming took 8 bases from V and 6 from J, leaving 10 bases between them. The DNA of the CDR3 is TGTGCCAGCGGGGCAGGGCATGGCTACACCTTC. Its translation: CASGAGHGYTF.

V and J are TRBV6-1 and TRBJ1-1, with no clear D. The length of the CDR3 is 11 residues. The V gene lost 5 bases and the J gene lost 3 bases, with 4 bases spanning the gap. Germline assignment: CDR1 MNHNS and CDR2 SASEGT. CDR3 in amino acids: CASSSYTEAFF. CDR3 nucleotides: TGTGCCAGCAGTTCCTACACTGAAGCTTTCTTT.

The chain couples TRBV30 to TRBJ2-7; tentatively, D is TRBD2 (5 bases). V lost 3 bases, J lost 1 base, and 16 bases lay in between. From germline, CDR1 is GTSNPN and CDR2 SVGIG (reference sequence). The CDR3 is made up of 15 amino acids. CDR3: CAWSPEREWSYEQYF. DNA for the CDR3: TGTGCCTGGAGCCCCGAGAGGGAATGGTCCTACGAGCAGTACTTC.

This clone showed up just once. The chain combines TRBV19 with TRBJ1-4; D unclear. The CDR3 loop spans 14 amino acids. V lost 3 bases, J lost 0 bases, and 5 bases lay in between. Germline V gene lookup returns CDR1 LNHDA and CDR2 SQIVND (reference sequence). The CDR3 here is CASSIPATNEKLFF. In DNA, the CDR3 is TGTGCCAGTAGTATTCCAGCAACTAATGAAAAACTGTTTTTT.